The TCR beta chain under discussion was sequenced for a study of beta chain features in type 1 diabetes. Whole-study findings and limits: Insertions were fewer and deletions more numerous at VDJ junctions in type 1 diabetes patients.

Germline CDR1 is LNHDA and CDR2 is SQIVND (reference sequence). The CDR3 is 13 residues long. V gave up 3 bases and J gave up 9 bases, with 14 bases separating them. What was sequenced were expressed TCRB transcripts, since all of the isolated RNA had been reverse transcribed. Repertoires were generated with immunoSEQ multiplex PCR, while TCRdb's copy carries only in-frame clones and drops some. The data show some 500,000 clones, more than 9.5% seen once. This clone has just a few counts. Its cognate antigen is unknown. This sequence joins TRBV19 and TRBJ2-5; D is ambiguous. This clonotype was sampled from a woman aged 18-29 years in good health. Sequenced input: naive CD4+ T cells from blood. Written as DNA, the CDR3 is TGTGCCAGTAGTATTGAACGCCTGGGGTCCCAGTACTTC. This sequence encodes CASSIERLGSQYF.